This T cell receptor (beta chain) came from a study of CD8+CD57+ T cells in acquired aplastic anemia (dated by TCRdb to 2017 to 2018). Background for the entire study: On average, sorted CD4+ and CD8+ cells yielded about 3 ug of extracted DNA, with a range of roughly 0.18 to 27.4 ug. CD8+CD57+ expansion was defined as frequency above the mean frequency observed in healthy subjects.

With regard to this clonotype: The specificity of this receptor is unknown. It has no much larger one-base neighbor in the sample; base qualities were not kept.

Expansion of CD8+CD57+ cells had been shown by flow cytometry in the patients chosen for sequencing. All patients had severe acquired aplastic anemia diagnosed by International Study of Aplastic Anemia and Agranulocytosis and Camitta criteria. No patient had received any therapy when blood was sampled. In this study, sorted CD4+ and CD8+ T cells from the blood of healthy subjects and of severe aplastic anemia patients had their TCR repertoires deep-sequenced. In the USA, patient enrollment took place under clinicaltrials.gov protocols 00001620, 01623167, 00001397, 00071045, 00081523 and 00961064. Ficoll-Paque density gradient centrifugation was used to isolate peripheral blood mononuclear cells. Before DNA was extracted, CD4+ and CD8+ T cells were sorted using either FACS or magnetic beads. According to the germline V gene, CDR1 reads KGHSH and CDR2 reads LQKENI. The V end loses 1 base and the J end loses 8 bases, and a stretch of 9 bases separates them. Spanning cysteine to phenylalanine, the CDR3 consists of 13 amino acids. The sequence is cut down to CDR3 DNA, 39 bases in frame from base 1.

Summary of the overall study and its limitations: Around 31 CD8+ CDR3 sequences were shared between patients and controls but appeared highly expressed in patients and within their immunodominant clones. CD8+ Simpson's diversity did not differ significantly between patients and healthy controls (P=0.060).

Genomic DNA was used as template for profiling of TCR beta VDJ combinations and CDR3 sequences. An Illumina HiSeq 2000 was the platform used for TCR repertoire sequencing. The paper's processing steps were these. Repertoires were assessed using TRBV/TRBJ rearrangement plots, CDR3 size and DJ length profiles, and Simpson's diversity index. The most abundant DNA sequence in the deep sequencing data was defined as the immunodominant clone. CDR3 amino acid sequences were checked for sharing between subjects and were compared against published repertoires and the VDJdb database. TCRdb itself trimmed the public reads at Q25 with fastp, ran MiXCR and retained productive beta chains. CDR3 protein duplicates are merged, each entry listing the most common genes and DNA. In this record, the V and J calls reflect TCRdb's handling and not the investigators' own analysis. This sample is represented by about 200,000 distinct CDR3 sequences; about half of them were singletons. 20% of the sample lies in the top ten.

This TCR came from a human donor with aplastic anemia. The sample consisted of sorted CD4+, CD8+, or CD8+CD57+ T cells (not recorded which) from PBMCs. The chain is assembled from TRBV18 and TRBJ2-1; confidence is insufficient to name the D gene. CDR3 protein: CASSPQESDEQFF. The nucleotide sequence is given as TGTGCCAGCTCACCACAAGAGTCCGATGAGCAGTTCTTC.